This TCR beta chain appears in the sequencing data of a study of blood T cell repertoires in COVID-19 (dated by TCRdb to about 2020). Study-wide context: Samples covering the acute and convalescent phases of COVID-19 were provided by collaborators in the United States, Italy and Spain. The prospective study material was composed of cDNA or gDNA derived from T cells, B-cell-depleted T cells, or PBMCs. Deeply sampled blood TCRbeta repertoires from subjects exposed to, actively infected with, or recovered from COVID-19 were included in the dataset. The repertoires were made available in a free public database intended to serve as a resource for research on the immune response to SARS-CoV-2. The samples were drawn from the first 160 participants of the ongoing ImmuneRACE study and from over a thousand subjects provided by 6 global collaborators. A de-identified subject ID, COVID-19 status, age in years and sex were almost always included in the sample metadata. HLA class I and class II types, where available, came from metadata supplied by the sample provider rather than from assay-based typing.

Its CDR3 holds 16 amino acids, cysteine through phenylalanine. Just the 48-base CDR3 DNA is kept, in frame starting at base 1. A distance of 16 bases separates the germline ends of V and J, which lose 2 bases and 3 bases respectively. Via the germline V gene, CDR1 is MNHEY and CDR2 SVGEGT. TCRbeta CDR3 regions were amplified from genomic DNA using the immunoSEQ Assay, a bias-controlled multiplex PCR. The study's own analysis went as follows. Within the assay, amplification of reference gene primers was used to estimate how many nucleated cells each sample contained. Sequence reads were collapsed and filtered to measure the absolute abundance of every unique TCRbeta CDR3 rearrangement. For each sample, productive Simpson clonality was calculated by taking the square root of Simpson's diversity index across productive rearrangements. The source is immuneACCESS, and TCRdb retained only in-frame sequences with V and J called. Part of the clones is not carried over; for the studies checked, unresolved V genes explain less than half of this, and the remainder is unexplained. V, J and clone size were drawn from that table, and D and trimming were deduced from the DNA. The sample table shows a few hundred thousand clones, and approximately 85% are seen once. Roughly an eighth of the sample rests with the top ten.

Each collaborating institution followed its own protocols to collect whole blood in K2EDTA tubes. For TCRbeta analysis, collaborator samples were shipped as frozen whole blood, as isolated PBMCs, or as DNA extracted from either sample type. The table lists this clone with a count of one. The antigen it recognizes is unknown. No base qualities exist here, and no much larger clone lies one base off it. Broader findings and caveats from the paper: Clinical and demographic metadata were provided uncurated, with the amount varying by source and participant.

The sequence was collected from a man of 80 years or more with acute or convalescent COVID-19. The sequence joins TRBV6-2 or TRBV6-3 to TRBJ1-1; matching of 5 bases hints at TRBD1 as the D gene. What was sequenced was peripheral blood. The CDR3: CASSYLRRRGDTEAFF. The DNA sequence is TGTGCCAGCAGTTACCTCCGCCGGCGGGGGGACACTGAAGCTTTCTTT.